The 20 T cell receptor beta chains below come from one sample, sequenced in a study of blood T cell repertoires in COVID-19. Repertoires were generated with immunoSEQ multiplex PCR, while TCRdb's copy carries only in-frame clones and drops some. The sample has 150,000 to 200,000 clones, around nine tenths seen once. The sequenced material came from peripheral blood. These receptors all stem from a man between 60 and 75 years old with active or convalescent COVID-19.

The chain has TRBV4-2 and TRBJ2-1; 11 positions match TRBD2. This CDR3 region has 15 residues. The trim removed 4 bases at V and 9 bases at J, leaving 8 bases unmatched. The germline CDR1 and CDR2 sequences are LGHNA and YNFKEQ. In nucleotides, the CDR3 is TGTGCCAGCAGCCGCGGAACTAGCGGGGGAGCTGAGCAGTTCTTC. This sequence encodes CASSRGTSGGAEQFF.

This clone appeared a single time. The CDR3 region has the DNA TGTGCCAGCACTCGACACTTCAATCAGCCCCAGCATTTT. Translating it yields CASTRHFNQPQHF. The genes are TRBV12-3 or TRBV12-4 and TRBJ1-5; no definite D call. This CDR3 is built from 13 residues. V shed 7 bases and J shed 3 bases, with 10 bases lying between them.

The chain couples TRBV5-1 to TRBJ2-5; a weak D match, TRBD1 (6 bases). Germline V gives CDR1 SGHRS, CDR2 YFSETQ. Trimming cost V 4 bases and J 7 bases, with 17 bases left between them. The CDR3 runs to 14 residues. The DNA of the CDR3 is TGCGCCAGCAGCGACCCCCGGGACACAGTGACCCAGTACTTC. It codes for CASSDPRDTVTQYF.

This clone occurred once. The CDR3 spells CASSQTGDYNSPLHF. CDR3 sequence (DNA): TGTGCCAGCAGCCAAACAGGGGACTATAATTCACCCCTCCACTTT. This chain links TRBV11-1 with TRBJ1-6, with TRBD1 matching over 7 bases. The germline V gene has CDR1 SGHAT and CDR2 FQDESV (reference sequence). The CDR3 runs 15 residues. The V segment lost 5 bases and the J segment 3 bases; nucleotides outside the gene matches: 4.

This clone was observed a few times. The chain employs TRBV6-5 and TRBJ1-1; 7 bases are a match to TRBD1. The V gene end was trimmed by 0 bases and the J gene end by 0 bases; junction bases not matched to a gene: 1. Germline V gene lookup returns CDR1 MNHEY and CDR2 SVGAGI. CDR3 length: 15 residues. The CDR3 is CASSYSDRLNTEAFF. The CDR3 DNA sequence: TGTGCCAGCAGTTACTCGGACAGGTTGAACACTGAAGCTTTCTTT.

The gene calls are TRBV4-2 and TRBJ2-3, with TRBD1 matching over 10 bases. The trim removed 4 bases at V and 3 bases at J, leaving 7 bases unmatched. The CDR3 has 16 residues. The germline V gene has CDR1 LGHNA and CDR2 YNFKEQ. CDR3 region: CASSPLGGQGTDTQYF. The CDR3 nucleotides read TGTGCCAGCAGCCCCCTAGGGGGACAGGGGACAGATACGCAGTATTTT.

This sequence joins TRBV5-4 and TRBJ2-6; TRBD2 matches at 11 bases. The J segment lost 1 base and the V segment lost 7 bases, leaving 4 bases of the junction unmatched. The V gene's germline CDR1 is SGHNT and CDR2 YYREEE (reference sequence). This CDR3 is 16 amino acids long. The CDR3 protein is CASLSGGASGANVLTF. The CDR3 nucleotides read TGTGCCAGCCTTAGCGGGGGGGCTTCTGGGGCCAACGTCCTGACTTTC.

The gene calls are TRBV5-6 and TRBJ2-7; 7 bases agree with TRBD2. With 4 bases clipped from V and 3 bases from J, the junction kept 7 bases outside the gene matches. Germline V gives CDR1 SGHDT, CDR2 YYEEEE. The CDR3 spans 14 residues. The chain's CDR3 is CASSGLDRFYEQYF. Here the CDR3 DNA reads TGTGCCAGCAGCGGACTAGATCGGTTCTACGAGCAGTACTTC.

By share, this clone counts as medium-sized. This chain connects TRBV10-3 to TRBJ1-4; maybe TRBD1 (5 bases). CDR1 and CDR2 (germline): ENHRY, SYGVKD. Trimming removed 2 bases at V and 4 bases at J, with 11 bases between. This CDR3 comprises 15 residues. CDR3 amino acids: CAISEGKGYNEKLFF. CDR3 nucleotides: TGTGCCATCAGTGAGGGGAAGGGGTATAATGAAAAACTGTTTTTT.

The rearrangement links TRBV27 to TRBJ1-1, with a weak D call TRBD1 (5 bases). The V and J ends lost 2 bases and 2 bases respectively, with 15 bases between them. This CDR3 has 16 residues. Germline CDR1 MNHEY, CDR2 SMNVEV (reference sequence). The CDR3 is CASSLRGSSINTEAFF. In DNA form, the CDR3 reads TGTGCCAGCAGTTTACGGGGGTCCAGCATAAACACTGAAGCTTTCTTT.

This clone was observed a few times. The chain couples TRBV6-2 or TRBV6-3 to TRBJ2-7; 9 positions match TRBD2. The trim removed 4 bases at V and 3 bases at J, leaving 10 bases unmatched. Germline CDR1 MNHEY, CDR2 SVGEGT. The CDR3 is 16 amino acids. CDR3 nucleotide sequence: TGTGCCAGCAGTTCCGGTCAGCGGGGGGAAATCTACGAGCAGTACTTC. Amino acid sequence: CASSSGQRGEIYEQYF.

The chain recombines TRBV29-1 with TRBJ2-2, with 7 bases matching TRBD2. The CDR3 has 12 amino acids. CDR1 and CDR2 (germline): SQVTM, ANQGSEA. The V gene end was trimmed by 3 bases and the J gene end by 7 bases; junction bases not matched to a gene: 2. The CDR3 is CSVEGEGGELFF. In DNA, the CDR3 is TGCAGCGTTGAGGGGGAGGGCGGGGAGCTGTTTTTT.

The rearrangement joins TRBV4-1 to TRBJ2-3, with TRBD2 matching over 14 bases. CDR3 length: 16 residues. The V and J ends lost 4 bases and 7 bases, in that order; junction bases with no gene match: 7. CDR1 and CDR2 from the germline V gene are MGHRA and YSYEKL. As DNA, the CDR3 is TGCGCCAGCAGCCTGTGGACTAGCGGGGGGTCGAATACGCAGTATTTT. Its protein product is CASSLWTSGGSNTQYF.

The chain combines TRBV11-3 with TRBJ2-3; D is undetermined. CDR3 length equals 13 residues. Between the trimmed V and J ends, which lost 5 bases and 3 bases, there was a span of 9 bases. CDR1 and CDR2 from the germline V gene are SGHNT and YENEEA. The CDR3 spells CASSPGWTDTQYF. The CDR3 coding sequence is TGTGCCAGCAGCCCGGGTTGGACAGATACGCAGTATTTT.

Here the CDR3 reads CASSPVLTGGSSTEAFF. The CDR3 DNA reads as TGCGCCAGCAGCCCAGTTTTGACCGGGGGGAGTAGCACTGAAGCTTTCTTT. The chain has TRBV4-1 and TRBJ1-1; D perhaps matches TRBD1 (5 bases). The V end was cut by 4 bases, the J end by 4 bases, with 22 bases between. The CDR3 runs to 17 residues. CDR1 and CDR2 (germline): MGHRA, YSYEKL.

The CDR3 here is CASSLRDSEQFF. Here the CDR3 DNA reads TGTGCCAGCAGCTTAAGGGACAGTGAGCAGTTCTTC. The gene calls are TRBV11-2 and TRBJ2-1; 7 positions match TRBD1. CDR3 length: 12 amino acids. Germline loops: CDR1 SGHAT, CDR2 FQNNGV. Germline trimming cut 2 bases from V and 9 bases from J; bases unmatched to any gene: 1.

The CDR3 nucleotides are TGTGCCAGTAGTATAACCTTAAACCAGGGTAATGGCTACACCTTC. It yields the protein CASSITLNQGNGYTF. The rearrangement uses TRBV19 and TRBJ1-2; D is possibly TRBD1 (5 bases). The ends were cut back, 2 bases at V and 6 bases at J, with 16 bases in the middle. CDR1 is LNHDA and CDR2 is SQIVND in the germline V gene (reference sequence). The CDR3 consists of 15 residues.

The rearrangement uses TRBV29-1 and TRBJ1-1; no clear D gene. Trimming took 7 bases from V and 2 from J, leaving 5 bases between them. Germline values: CDR1 SQVTM, CDR2 ANQGSEA. The CDR3 contains 10 residues. For the CDR3, the DNA is TGCAGCGCAGCCAACACTGAAGCTTTCTTT. This encodes CSAANTEAFF.

This chain links TRBV19 with TRBJ1-5; 7 bases match TRBD1. Per the germline V gene, CDR1 is LNHDA and CDR2 is SQIVND (reference sequence). CDR3 length equals 15 residues. V lost 5 bases to trimming and J lost 2 bases; unmatched junction nucleotides: 6. The CDR3 region has the DNA TGTGCCAGTAGTCCCCGACAGGGCGGCAATCAGCCCCAGCATTTT. Encoded protein: CASSPRQGGNQPQHF.

The rearrangement uses TRBV2 and TRBJ1-6, with D maybe TRBD1 (5 bases). Germline V gene lookup returns CDR1 SNHLY and CDR2 FYNNEI. Trimming shortened V by 6 bases and J by 8 bases, and 17 bases separated the two germline ends. The CDR3 is 15 amino acids. The CDR3 sequence: CASRSFGGGDSPLHF. In nucleotides, the CDR3 is TGTGCCAGCAGAAGCTTCGGTGGAGGGGATTCACCCCTCCACTTT.